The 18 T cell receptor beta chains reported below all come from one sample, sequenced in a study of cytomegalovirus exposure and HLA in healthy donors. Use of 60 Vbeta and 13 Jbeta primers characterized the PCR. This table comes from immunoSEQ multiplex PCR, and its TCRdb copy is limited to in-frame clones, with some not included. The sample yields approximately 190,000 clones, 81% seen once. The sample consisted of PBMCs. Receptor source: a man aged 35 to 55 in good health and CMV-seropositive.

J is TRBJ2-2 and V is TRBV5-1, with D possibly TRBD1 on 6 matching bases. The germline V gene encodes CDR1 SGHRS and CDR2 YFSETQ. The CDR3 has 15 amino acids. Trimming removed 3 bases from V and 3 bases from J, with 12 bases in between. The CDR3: CASSSGVFHTGELFF. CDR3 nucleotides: TGCGCCAGCAGCTCAGGGGTATTTCACACCGGGGAGCTGTTTTTT.

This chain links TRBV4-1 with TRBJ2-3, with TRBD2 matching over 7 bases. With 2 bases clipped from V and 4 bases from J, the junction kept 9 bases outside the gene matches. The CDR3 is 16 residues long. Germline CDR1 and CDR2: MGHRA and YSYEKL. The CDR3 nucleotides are TGCGCCAGCAGCCAACGTGGGGGGGAGAGGGCAGATACGCAGTATTTT. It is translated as CASSQRGGERADTQYF.

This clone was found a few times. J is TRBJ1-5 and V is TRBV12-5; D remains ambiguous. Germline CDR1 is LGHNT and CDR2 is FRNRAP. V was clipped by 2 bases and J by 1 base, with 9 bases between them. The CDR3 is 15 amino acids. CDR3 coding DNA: TGTGCTAGTGGTTTGTCGTCTGTGAGCAATCAGCCCCAGCATTTT. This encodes CASGLSSVSNQPQHF. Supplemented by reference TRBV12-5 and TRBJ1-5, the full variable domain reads DARVTQTPRHKVTEMGQEVTMRCQPILGHNTVFWYRQTMMQGLELLAYFRNRAPLDDSGMPKDRFSAEMPDATLATLKIQPSEPRDSAVYFCASGLSSVSNQPQHFGDGTRLSIL.

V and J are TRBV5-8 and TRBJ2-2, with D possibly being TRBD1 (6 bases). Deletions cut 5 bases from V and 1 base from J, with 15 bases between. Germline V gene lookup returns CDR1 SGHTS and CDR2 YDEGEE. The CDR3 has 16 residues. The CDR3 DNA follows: TGTGCCAGCAGGCAAACCGGGACACGGAACACCGGGGAGCTGTTTTTT. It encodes CASRQTGTRNTGELFF.

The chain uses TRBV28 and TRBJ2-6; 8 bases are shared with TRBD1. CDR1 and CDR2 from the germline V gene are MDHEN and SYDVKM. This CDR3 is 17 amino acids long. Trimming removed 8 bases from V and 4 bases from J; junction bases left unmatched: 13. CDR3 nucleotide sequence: TGTGCCAGCGGGGGGACAGGTGGCTTCTCGGGGGCCAACGTCCTGACTTTC. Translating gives CASGGTGGFSGANVLTF.

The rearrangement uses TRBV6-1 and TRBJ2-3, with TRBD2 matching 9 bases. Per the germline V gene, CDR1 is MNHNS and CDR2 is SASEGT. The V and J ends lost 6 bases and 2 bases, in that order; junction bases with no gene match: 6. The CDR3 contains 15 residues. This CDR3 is CASRSTSGHTDTQYF. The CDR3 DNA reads TGTGCCAGCAGGTCGACTAGCGGACACACAGATACGCAGTATTTT.

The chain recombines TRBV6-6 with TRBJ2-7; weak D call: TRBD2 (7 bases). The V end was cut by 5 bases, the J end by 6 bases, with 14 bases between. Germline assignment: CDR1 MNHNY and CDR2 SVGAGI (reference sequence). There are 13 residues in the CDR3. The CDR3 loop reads CASSPRGGVEQYF. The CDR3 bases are TGTGCCAGCAGTCCACGAGGGGGGGTCGAGCAGTACTTC.

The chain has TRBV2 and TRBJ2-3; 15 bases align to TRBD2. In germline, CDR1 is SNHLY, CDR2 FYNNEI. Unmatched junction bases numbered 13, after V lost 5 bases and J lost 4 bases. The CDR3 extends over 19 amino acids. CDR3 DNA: TGTGCCAGCAGTTTAAGGACTAGCGGGAGGGCGATCCGGTCAGATACGCAGTATTTT. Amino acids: CASSLRTSGRAIRSDTQYF.

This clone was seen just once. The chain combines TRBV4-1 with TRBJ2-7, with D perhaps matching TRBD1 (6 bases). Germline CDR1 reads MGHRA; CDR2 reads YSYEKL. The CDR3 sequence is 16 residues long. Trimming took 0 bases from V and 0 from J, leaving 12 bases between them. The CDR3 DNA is TGCGCCAGCAGCCAAGATCTGGCCAGGGGCTCCTACGAGCAGTACTTC. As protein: CASSQDLARGSYEQYF.

CDR3 DNA sequence: TGCGCCAGCAGCCATCCGGGTGGTAACGGACAGCCCCAGCATTTT. Amino acid sequence: CASSHPGGNGQPQHF. The V and J genes are TRBV4-1 and TRBJ1-5; D is unresolved. The CDR3 runs to 15 residues. Germline assignment: CDR1 MGHRA and CDR2 YSYEKL. Trimming took 3 bases from V and 7 from J, leaving 16 bases between them.

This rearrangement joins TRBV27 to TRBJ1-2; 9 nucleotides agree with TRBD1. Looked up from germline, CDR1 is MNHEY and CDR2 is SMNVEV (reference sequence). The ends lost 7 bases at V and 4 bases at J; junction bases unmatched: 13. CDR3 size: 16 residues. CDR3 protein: CASTPSRDRVSYGYTF. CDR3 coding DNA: TGTGCCAGCACCCCTTCCCGGGACAGGGTGTCCTATGGCTACACCTTC.

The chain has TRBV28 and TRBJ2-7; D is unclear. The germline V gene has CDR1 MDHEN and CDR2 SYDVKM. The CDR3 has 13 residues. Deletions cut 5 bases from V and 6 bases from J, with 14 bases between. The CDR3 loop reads CASSGGVIPEQYF. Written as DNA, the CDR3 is TGTGCCAGCAGTGGCGGTGTTATACCCGAGCAGTACTTC.

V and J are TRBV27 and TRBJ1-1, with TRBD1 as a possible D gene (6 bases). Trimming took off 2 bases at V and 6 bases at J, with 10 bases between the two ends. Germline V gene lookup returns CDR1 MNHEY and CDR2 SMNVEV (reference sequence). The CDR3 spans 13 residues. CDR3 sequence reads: CASSLEGGAEAFF. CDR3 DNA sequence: TGTGCCAGCAGTTTAGAAGGGGGGGCTGAAGCTTTCTTT.

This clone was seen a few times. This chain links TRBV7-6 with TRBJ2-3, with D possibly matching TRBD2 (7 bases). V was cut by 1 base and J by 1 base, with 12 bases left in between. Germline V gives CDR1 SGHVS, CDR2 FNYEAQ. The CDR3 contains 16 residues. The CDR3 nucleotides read TGTGCCAGCAGCTTAGGGGGGGGCAGCCGCACAGATACGCAGTATTTT. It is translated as CASSLGGGSRTDTQYF. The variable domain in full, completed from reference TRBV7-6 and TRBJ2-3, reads GAGVSQSPRYKVTKRGQDVALRCDPISGHVSLYWYRQALGQGPEFLTYFNYEAQQDKSGLPNDRFSAERPEGSISTLTIQRTEQRDSAMYRCASSLGGGSRTDTQYFGPGTRLTVL.

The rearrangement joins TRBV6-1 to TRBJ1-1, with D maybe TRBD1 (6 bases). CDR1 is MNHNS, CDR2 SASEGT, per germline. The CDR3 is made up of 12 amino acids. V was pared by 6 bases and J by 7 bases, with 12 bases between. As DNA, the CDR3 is TGTGCCAGCAGATACGGACAGAATGAAGCTTTCTTT. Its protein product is CASRYGQNEAFF.

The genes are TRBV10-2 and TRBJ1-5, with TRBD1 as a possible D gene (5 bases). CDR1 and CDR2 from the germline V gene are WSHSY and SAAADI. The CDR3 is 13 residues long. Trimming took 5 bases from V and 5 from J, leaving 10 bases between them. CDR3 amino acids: CASSRQQYQPQHF. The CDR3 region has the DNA TGCGCCAGCAGTAGACAGCAGTATCAGCCCCAGCATTTT.

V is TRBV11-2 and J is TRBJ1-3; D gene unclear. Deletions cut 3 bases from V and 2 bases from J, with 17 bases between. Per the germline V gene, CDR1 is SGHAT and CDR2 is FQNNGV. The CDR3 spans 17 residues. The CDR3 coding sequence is TGTGCCAGCAGCTTCTCGGGGAGCCTCACCCCTGGAAACACCATATATTTT. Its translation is CASSFSGSLTPGNTIYF.

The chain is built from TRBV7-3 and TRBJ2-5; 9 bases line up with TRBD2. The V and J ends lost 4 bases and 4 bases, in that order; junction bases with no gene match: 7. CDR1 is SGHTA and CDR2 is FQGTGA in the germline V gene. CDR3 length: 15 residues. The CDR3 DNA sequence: TGTGCCAGCAGCTCCCAGGGCGGGAGGGGAGAGACCCAGTACTTC. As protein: CASSSQGGRGETQYF.